Below are 9 T cell receptor beta chains sequenced from a single sample in a study of identical twins. MiXCR, run by TCRdb on the 5' RACE reads, gives a single entry per CDR3 protein. The table lists hundreds of thousands of distinct CDR3 sequences, approximately 18% of them singletons. These data also featured in a second study, about T cells expressing NK-cell markers.

Sequencing used PBMCs. The source is a woman younger than 30 in good health.

This clonotype was detected a few times. The rearrangement links TRBV20-1 to TRBJ1-1; D is unclear. V dropped 6 bases and J dropped 11 bases, with 19 bases sitting between them. Germline values: CDR1 DFQATT, CDR2 SNEGSKA (reference sequence). The length of the CDR3 is 12 residues. CDR3: CSARRRSEEAFF. CDR3 bases: TGCAGTGCCCGTCGACGGAGCGAGGAGGCTTTCTTT.

This clonotype was seen a handful of times. The chain is built from TRBV9 and TRBJ2-2; D gene ambiguous. CDR3 length: 11 residues. Trimming cost V 4 bases and J 7 bases, with 5 bases left between them. Germline-derived CDR1 and CDR2 are SGDLS and YYNGEE. The CDR3 loop reads CASSTGGELFF. CDR3 DNA: TGTGCCAGCAGCACGGGCGGGGAGCTGTTTTTT.

This clonotype appeared a few times. This chain links TRBV5-1 with TRBJ2-3; 8 nucleotides line up with TRBD1. The CDR3 runs to 17 residues. J lost 1 base, V lost 0 bases, and 7 bases had no gene match. Per germline, CDR1 SGHRS and CDR2 YFSETQ. The CDR3 nucleotides are TGCGCCAGCAGCTTGGCGAGACAGGGGTTCGGCACAGATACGCAGTATTTT. This codes for CASSLARQGFGTDTQYF.

This clonotype was observed a few times. This chain joins TRBV21-1 and TRBJ2-1; TRBD2 was called by the table and not checked on the DNA. TRBV21-1 is given as a pseudogene. The CDR3 totals 19 residues. The CDR3 DNA reads as TGTGCCAGCAGCACTCGACCGGGACTAGCGGGAGGAGGGCCCAATGAGCAGTTCTTC. Its translation: CASSTRPGLAGGGPNEQFF.

The sample holds many counts of this clonotype. The genes are TRBV5-1 and TRBJ2-7; weak D call: TRBD1 (5 bases). Germline values: CDR1 SGHRS, CDR2 YFSETQ. The CDR3 runs to 13 residues. Trimming cost V 7 bases and J 0 bases, with 11 bases left between them. DNA for the CDR3: TGCGCCAGCCTCCCGGACAACTCCTACGAGCAGTACTTC. This translates into CASLPDNSYEQYF.

The chain recombines TRBV20-1 with TRBJ1-3, with D perhaps matching TRBD1 (6 bases). This CDR3 has 14 residues. Trimming removed 6 bases at V and 4 bases at J, with 16 bases between. CDR1 DFQATT and CDR2 SNEGSKA come from the germline V gene (reference sequence). CDR3 sequence (DNA): TGCAGTGCCCTTCAGGGGCAAACAGGAAACACCATATATTTT. Encoded protein: CSALQGQTGNTIYF.

In this sample, this clonotype turned up many times. The chain is built from TRBV29-1 and TRBJ2-7; D call uncertain. Looked up from germline, CDR1 is SQVTM and CDR2 is ANQGSEA. Trimming pared 4 bases from V and 9 bases from J, leaving 13 bases between. CDR3 size: 11 residues. The CDR3 reads CSVVWSLGQYF. Written as DNA, the CDR3 is TGCAGCGTTGTTTGGAGCCTGGGGCAGTACTTC.

This clonotype showed up just a few times. CDR3 in amino acids: CSARDSGRQPYF. Here the CDR3 DNA reads TGCAGTGCTAGGGACAGCGGGAGGCAACCGTACTTC. The chain couples TRBV20-1 to TRBJ2-7; 9 nucleotides agree with TRBD2. The CDR3 has 12 amino acids. The trim removed 3 bases at V and 12 bases at J, leaving 9 bases unmatched. Germline CDR1 is DFQATT and CDR2 is SNEGSKA (reference sequence).

The chain employs TRBV7-2 and TRBJ2-5; TRBD2 might be the D (6 bases). V was cut by 3 bases and J by 5 bases, with 13 bases left in between. The CDR3 is 14 residues long. Per germline, CDR1 SGHTA and CDR2 FQGNSA. The CDR3 here is CASSFQPGGETQYF. CDR3 in DNA: TGTGCCAGCAGCTTCCAACCTGGGGGGGAGACCCAGTACTTC.